Below are 7 T cell receptor beta chains sequenced from a single sample in a study of cytomegalovirus exposure and HLA in healthy donors. The protocol was immunoSEQ multiplex PCR, while the TCRdb copy is restricted to in-frame clones and leaves out a portion. This sample has 90,000 or so clones, with approximately 81% found just once. Sequencing input: PBMCs. The receptor set was obtained from a man aged 18 to 29 in good health and CMV-seropositive.

This chain joins TRBV5-4 and TRBJ1-4; 7 bases line up with TRBD1. The CDR3 is made up of 16 amino acids. Germline CDR1 SGHNT, CDR2 YYREEE (reference sequence). Trimming took 5 bases from V and 3 from J; bases not matched to a gene: 10. In nucleotides, the CDR3 is TGTGCCAGCAGTCCACCGCCGGGACAGTCTAATGAAAAACTGTTTTTT. It encodes CASSPPPGQSNEKLFF.

The chain employs TRBV2 and TRBJ1-2, with D possibly being TRBD1 (5 bases). The CDR3 is 13 amino acids. Trimming cost V 4 bases and J 6 bases, with 12 bases left between them. The V gene's germline CDR1 is SNHLY and CDR2 FYNNEI. The CDR3 loop is CASSGQWGDGYTF. The DNA of the CDR3 is TGTGCCAGCAGTGGACAATGGGGGGATGGCTACACCTTC.

The chain couples TRBV9 to TRBJ2-7, with D possibly matching TRBD2 (5 bases). The CDR3 consists of 13 residues. V lost 4 bases to trimming and J lost 6 bases, with 14 bases between them. Germline values: CDR1 SGDLS, CDR2 YYNGEE. The CDR3 reads CASSRAFAGEQYF. As DNA, the CDR3 is TGTGCCAGCAGCCGCGCGTTTGCGGGCGAGCAGTACTTC.

The chain has TRBV11-2 and TRBJ1-2; 10 bases fit TRBD1. Germline-derived CDR1 and CDR2 are SGHAT and FQNNGV. CDR3 length equals 16 residues. V shed 1 base and J 7 bases; nucleotides not matched to a gene: 9. This CDR3 is CASSLGPGQGMSGYTF. As DNA, the CDR3 is TGTGCCAGCAGCTTAGGCCCGGGACAGGGGATGAGTGGCTACACCTTC.

This clone was found a few times. V is TRBV28 and J is TRBJ2-3, with 9 positions matching TRBD2. Per the germline V gene, CDR1 is MDHEN and CDR2 is SYDVKM. The CDR3 covers 16 residues. J was trimmed by 4 bases and V by 2 bases; bases with no gene match: 7. CDR3 nucleotide sequence: TGTGCCAGCAGTTTAATAGCGGGAGAAGGTGCAGATACGCAGTATTTT. Translating gives CASSLIAGEGADTQYF.

The chain links TRBV29-1 to TRBJ2-3, with 8 bases that match TRBD1. Germline CDR1 SQVTM, CDR2 ANQGSEA. V lost 4 bases and J lost 4; bases outside the gene matches: 4. There are 13 residues in the CDR3. The CDR3: CSVAQGAADTQYF. CDR3 nucleotides: TGCAGCGTTGCGCAGGGGGCTGCAGATACGCAGTATTTT.

V gene TRBV13 combines with J gene TRBJ2-7, with TRBD2 matching over 7 bases. The CDR3 totals 13 residues. V lost 2 bases to trimming and J lost 7 bases; unmatched junction nucleotides: 5. Per the germline V gene, CDR1 is PRHDT and CDR2 is FYEKMQ (reference sequence). CDR3 bases: TGTGCCAGCAGCTTAACCGAGGGAGGGGAGCAGTACTTC. Translated, it gives CASSLTEGGEQYF.